This record concerns one T cell receptor (beta chain) sequence. Its matching antigen is unknown. This may be a read error, as it is one base from a much larger clone. This sample was taken from a study of cytomegalovirus exposure and HLA in healthy donors. Study background: Within an early data release were 65 million to 90 million unique TCRs drawn from HLA-typed donors. Regarding the study as a whole: A list of approximately 150 TCR beta chains associated with cytomegalovirus was given. A later analysis showed TCR association rates differing by HLA locus, peaking at DRB1 and lowest at HLA-C.

After removal of 4 bases from V and 3 bases from J, the junction contained 6 bases not matched to a gene. CDR1 ENHRY and CDR2 SYGVKD come from the germline V gene. The CDR3 has 14 residues. Primers included in the PCR were 60 Vbeta and 13 Jbeta primers. Sequencing was performed with immunoSEQ multiplex PCR; in TCRdb, only in-frame clones are kept and a portion is missing. Among some 150,000 clones listed, 75% to 80% were seen once. This TCR was recovered from a male donor in good health and CMV-seronegative. The sequencing input was PBMCs. This chain connects TRBV10-3 to TRBJ2-7, with 7 bases lining up with TRBD1. Here the CDR3 DNA reads TGTGCCATCAGTGGCCCACGGGACAGCTACGAGCAGTACTTC. Translation gives CAISGPRDSYEQYF.